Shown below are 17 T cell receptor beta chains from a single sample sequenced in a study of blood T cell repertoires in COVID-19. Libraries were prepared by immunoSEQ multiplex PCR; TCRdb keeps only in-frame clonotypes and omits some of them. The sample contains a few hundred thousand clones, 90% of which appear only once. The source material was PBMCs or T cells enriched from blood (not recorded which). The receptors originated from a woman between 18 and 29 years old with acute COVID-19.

The CDR3 nucleotides read TGTGCCAGCTGGGAGGACAGGGAGGGGTCTGAAGCTTTCTTT. This gives the protein CASWEDREGSEAFF. The V gene is TRBV28, the J gene TRBJ1-1; 8 bases are shared with TRBD1. Germline V gene lookup returns CDR1 MDHEN and CDR2 SYDVKM. CDR3 size: 14 residues. J lost 6 bases, V lost 8 bases, and 11 bases had no gene match.

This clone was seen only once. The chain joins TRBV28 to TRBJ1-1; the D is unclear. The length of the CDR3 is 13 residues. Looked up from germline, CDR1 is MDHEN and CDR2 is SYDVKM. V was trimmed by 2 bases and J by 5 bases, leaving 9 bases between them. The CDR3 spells CASSLSTATEAFF. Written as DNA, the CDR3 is TGTGCCAGCAGTTTAAGCACAGCTACTGAAGCTTTCTTT.

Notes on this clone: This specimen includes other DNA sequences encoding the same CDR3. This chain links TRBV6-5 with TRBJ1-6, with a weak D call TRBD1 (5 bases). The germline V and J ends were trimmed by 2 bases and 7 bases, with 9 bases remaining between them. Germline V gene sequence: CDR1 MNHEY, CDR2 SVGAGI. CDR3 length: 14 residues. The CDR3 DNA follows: TGTGCCAGCAGTTACCGCCAGGGCAATTCACCCCTCCACTTT. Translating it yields CASSYRQGNSPLHF.

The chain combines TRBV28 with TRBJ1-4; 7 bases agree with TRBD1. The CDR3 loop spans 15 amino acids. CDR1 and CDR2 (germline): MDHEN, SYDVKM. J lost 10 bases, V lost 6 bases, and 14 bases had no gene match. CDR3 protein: CASSSSGTVGRKLFF. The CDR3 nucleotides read TGTGCCAGCAGCTCATCCGGGACAGTCGGTAGAAAACTGTTTTTT.

The DNA of the CDR3 is TGTGCCAGCAGCTCGTCGACAGGGGCGCCTAACCATGAGCAGTTCTTC. This sequence encodes CASSSSTGAPNHEQFF. The chain couples TRBV11-2 to TRBJ2-1; TRBD1 agrees at 8 bases. The CDR3 sequence is 16 residues long. Trimming cost V 4 bases and J 8 bases; bases outside gene matches: 13. The germline CDR1 and CDR2 sequences are SGHAT and FQNNGV.

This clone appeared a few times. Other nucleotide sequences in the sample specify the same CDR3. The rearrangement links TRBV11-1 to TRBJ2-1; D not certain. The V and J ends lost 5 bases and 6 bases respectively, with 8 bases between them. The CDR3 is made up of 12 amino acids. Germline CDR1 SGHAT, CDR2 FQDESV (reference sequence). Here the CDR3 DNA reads TGTGCCAGCAGCCCGAATAGCAATGAGCAGTTCTTC. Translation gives CASSPNSNEQFF.

Here the CDR3 reads CASTEEQGTNEKLFF. DNA for the CDR3: TGTGCCAGCACCGAAGAACAGGGAACTAATGAAAAACTGTTTTTT. The chain joins TRBV2 to TRBJ1-4; D may be TRBD1 (6 bases). V lost 7 bases and J lost 1, with 13 bases in between. The V gene's germline CDR1 is SNHLY and CDR2 FYNNEI. The CDR3 sequence is 15 residues long.

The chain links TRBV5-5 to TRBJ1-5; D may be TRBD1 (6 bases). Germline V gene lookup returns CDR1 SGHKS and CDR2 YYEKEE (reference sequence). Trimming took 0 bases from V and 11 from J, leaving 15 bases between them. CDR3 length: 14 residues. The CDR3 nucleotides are TGTGCCAGCAGCTTGGATGGGGGCCCTAGGGCCCAGCATTTT. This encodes CASSLDGGPRAQHF.

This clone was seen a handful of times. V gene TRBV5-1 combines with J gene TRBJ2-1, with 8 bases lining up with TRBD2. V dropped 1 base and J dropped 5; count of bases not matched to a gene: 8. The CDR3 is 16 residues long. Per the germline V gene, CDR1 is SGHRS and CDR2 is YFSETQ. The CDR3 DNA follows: TGCGCCAGCAGCTTGCGGGGGGGCCTTTTCGACAATGAGCAGTTCTTC. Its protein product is CASSLRGGLFDNEQFF. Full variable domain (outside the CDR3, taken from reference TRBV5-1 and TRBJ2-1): KAGVTQTPRYLIKTRGQQVTLSCSPISGHRSVSWYQQTPGQGLQFLFEYFSETQRNKGNFPGRFSGRQFSNSRSEMNVSTLELGDSALYLCASSLRGGLFDNEQFFGPGTRLTVL.

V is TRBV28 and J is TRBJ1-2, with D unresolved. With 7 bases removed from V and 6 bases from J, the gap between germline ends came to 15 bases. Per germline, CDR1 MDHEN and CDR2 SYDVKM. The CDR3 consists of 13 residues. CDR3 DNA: TGTGCCAGCAACGACCCCACTAGGAATGGCTACACCTTC. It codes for CASNDPTRNGYTF.

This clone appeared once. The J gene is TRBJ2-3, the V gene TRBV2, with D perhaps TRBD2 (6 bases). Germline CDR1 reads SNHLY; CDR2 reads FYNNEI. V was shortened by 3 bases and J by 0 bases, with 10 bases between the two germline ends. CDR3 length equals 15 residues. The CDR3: CASSDWRGSTDTQYF. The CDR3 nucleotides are TGTGCCAGCAGTGACTGGCGGGGAAGCACAGATACGCAGTATTTT.

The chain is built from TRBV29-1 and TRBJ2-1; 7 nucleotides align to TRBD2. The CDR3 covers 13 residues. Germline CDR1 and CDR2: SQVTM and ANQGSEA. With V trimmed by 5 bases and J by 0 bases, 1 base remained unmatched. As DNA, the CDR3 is TGCAGCGTTCGCGGGAGCTCCTACAATGAGCAGTTCTTC. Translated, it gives CSVRGSSYNEQFF.

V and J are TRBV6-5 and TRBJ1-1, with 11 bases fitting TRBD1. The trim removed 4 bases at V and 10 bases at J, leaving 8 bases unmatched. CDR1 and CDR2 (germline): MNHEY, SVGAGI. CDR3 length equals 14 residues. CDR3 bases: TGTGCCAGCAGTTTAGGGACAGGGGGACTTCGAGCTTTCTTT. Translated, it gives CASSLGTGGLRAFF.

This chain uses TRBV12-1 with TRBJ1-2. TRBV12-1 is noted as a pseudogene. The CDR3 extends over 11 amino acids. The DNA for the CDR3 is TGTGCCAGCAGCTTTCGAAGCATCTACACCTTC. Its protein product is CASSFRSIYTF.

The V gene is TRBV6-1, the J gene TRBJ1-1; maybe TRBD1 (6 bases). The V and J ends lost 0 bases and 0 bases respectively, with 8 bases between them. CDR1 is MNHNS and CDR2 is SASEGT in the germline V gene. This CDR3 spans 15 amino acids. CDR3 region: CASSEAGQMNTEAFF. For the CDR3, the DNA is TGTGCCAGCAGTGAAGCCGGACAGATGAACACTGAAGCTTTCTTT.

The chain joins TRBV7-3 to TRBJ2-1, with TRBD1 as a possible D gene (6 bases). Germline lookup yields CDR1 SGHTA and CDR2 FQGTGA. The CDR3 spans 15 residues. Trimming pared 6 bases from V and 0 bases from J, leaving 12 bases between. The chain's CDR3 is CASRATGSSYNEQFF. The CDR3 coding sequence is TGTGCCAGCAGGGCAACAGGGAGCTCCTACAATGAGCAGTTCTTC. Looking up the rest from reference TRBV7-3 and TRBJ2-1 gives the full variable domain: GAGVSQTPSNKVTEKGKYVELRCDPISGHTALYWYRQSLGQGPEFLIYFQGTGAADDSGLPNDRFFAVRPEGSVSTLKIQRTERGDSAVYLCASRATGSSYNEQFFGPGTRLTVL.

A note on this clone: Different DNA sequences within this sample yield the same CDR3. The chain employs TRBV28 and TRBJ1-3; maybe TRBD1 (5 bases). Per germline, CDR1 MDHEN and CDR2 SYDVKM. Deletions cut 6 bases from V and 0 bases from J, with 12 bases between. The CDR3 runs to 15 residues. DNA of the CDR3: TGTGCCAGCAGCATCGGACAACGCTCTGGAAACACCATATATTTT. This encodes CASSIGQRSGNTIYF.